The 21 T cell receptor beta chains below were found in one sample sequenced in a study of cytomegalovirus exposure and HLA in healthy donors. Both 60 Vbeta primers and 13 Jbeta primers went into the PCR. Libraries were prepared by immunoSEQ multiplex PCR; TCRdb keeps only in-frame clonotypes and omits some of them. In the table there are around 140,000 clones, 77% of which are singletons. The sequencing sample was made of PBMCs. These receptors came from a male donor in good health and CMV-seropositive.

This chain connects TRBV6-1 to TRBJ2-5; possible D gene TRBD2, 6 bases. V gave up 10 bases and J gave up 6 bases, with 15 bases separating them. Germline-derived CDR1 and CDR2 are MNHNS and SASEGT. The CDR3 is 12 residues long. The CDR3 DNA sequence: TGTGCCACAGGACGACTAGGGAAGACCCAGTACTTC. Translating it yields CATGRLGKTQYF.

The CDR3 DNA reads TGTGCCAGCAGTCGTCGAGGCGGGGGAATCAATGAGCAGTTCTTC. Its translation is CASSRRGGGINEQFF. The chain combines TRBV28 with TRBJ2-1; 7 bases agree with TRBD2. V shed 5 bases, J shed 6 bases, and the junction held 10 bases outside the gene matches. This CDR3 region has 15 residues. Looked up from germline, CDR1 is MDHEN and CDR2 is SYDVKM.

This clone appeared a few times. The rearrangement links TRBV7-6 to TRBJ2-1; 10 bases are a match to TRBD2. Germline values: CDR1 SGHVS, CDR2 FNYEAQ. V dropped 1 base and J dropped 4; count of bases not matched to a gene: 4. This CDR3 has 16 residues. The CDR3 spells CASSLVPSGSYNEQFF. The CDR3, as DNA: TGTGCCAGCAGCTTAGTGCCTAGCGGGAGTTACAATGAGCAGTTCTTC.

This clone has a single count. The chain links TRBV7-3 to TRBJ2-1; 10 bases fit TRBD1. The CDR3 runs to 14 residues. The germline gives CDR1 SGHTA, CDR2 FQGTGA. V lost 5 bases to trimming and J lost 8 bases; unmatched junction nucleotides: 6. CDR3 nucleotide sequence: TGTGCCAGCAGCGACAGGGGGCTAGGCGATGAGCAGTTCTTC. Translated, it gives CASSDRGLGDEQFF.

This sequence joins TRBV29-1 and TRBJ2-3; D may be TRBD1 (5 bases). This CDR3 is built from 13 residues. The ends were cut back, 7 bases at V and 1 base at J, with 12 bases in the middle. Germline V gene lookup returns CDR1 SQVTM and CDR2 ANQGSEA. The CDR3 DNA is TGCAGCGCCGACGAAGGGGGCACAGATACGCAGTATTTT. It encodes CSADEGGTDTQYF.

The V gene is TRBV9, the J gene TRBJ2-7; TRBD1 might be the D (5 bases). The length of the CDR3 is 14 residues. Germline lookup yields CDR1 SGDLS and CDR2 YYNGEE. Trimming left V 0 bases short and J 5 bases short, with 12 bases between. CDR3 amino acids: CASSVEGFLDEQYF. Written as DNA, the CDR3 is TGTGCCAGCAGCGTAGAGGGGTTTCTGGACGAGCAGTACTTC. Full variable domain (missing parts from reference TRBV9 and TRBJ2-7): DSGVTQTPKHLITATGQRVTLRCSPRSGDLSVYWYQQSLDQGLQFLIQYYNGEERAKGNILERFSAQQFPDLHSELNLSSLELGDSALYFCASSVEGFLDEQYFGPGTRLTVT.

This clone was detected only once. The V call is TRBV15, the J call TRBJ1-2; D perhaps matches TRBD1 (6 bases). Germline V gene lookup returns CDR1 LNHNV and CDR2 YYDKDF (reference sequence). Trimming left V 5 bases short and J 7 bases short, with 17 bases between. This CDR3 spans 14 amino acids. The CDR3 is CATSAIPGGPGYTF. In nucleotides, the CDR3 is TGTGCCACCAGCGCTATACCCGGGGGGCCTGGCTACACCTTC.

The rearrangement links TRBV28 to TRBJ1-2; D call uncertain. V lost 4 bases, J lost 4 bases, and 19 bases lay in between. The CDR3 consists of 16 residues. CDR1 is MDHEN, CDR2 SYDVKM, per germline. This CDR3 is CASSSPGEASPYGYTF. The CDR3, as DNA: TGTGCCAGCAGTTCCCCCGGAGAGGCCTCACCCTATGGCTACACCTTC.

This clone was detected once. CDR3 DNA: TGTGCCAGCAGTCAGGGATCTCCCTACTACGAGCAGTACTTC. Amino acids: CASSQGSPYYEQYF. J is TRBJ2-7 and V is TRBV28, with D possibly being TRBD1 (5 bases). Trimming stripped 5 bases from V and 3 bases from J, with 14 bases between. Per germline, CDR1 MDHEN and CDR2 SYDVKM. The CDR3 is 14 amino acids.

A few counts support this clone. Here the CDR3 reads CASSLGTGPYGDEQFF. CDR3 nucleotides: TGTGCCAGCAGCTTAGGGACGGGCCCCTACGGGGATGAGCAGTTCTTC. The chain is built from TRBV7-7 and TRBJ2-1; D perhaps matches TRBD2 (5 bases). CDR1 and CDR2 from the germline V gene are SSHAT and FNYEAQ (reference sequence). V was cut by 1 base and J by 8 bases, with 18 bases left in between. The CDR3 length is 16 residues.

The chain joins TRBV5-1 to TRBJ1-1, with TRBD1 matching 7 bases. Germline values: CDR1 SGHRS, CDR2 YFSETQ. The J segment lost 3 bases and the V segment lost 0 bases, leaving 5 bases of the junction unmatched. The CDR3 consists of 15 residues. DNA of the CDR3: TGCGCCAGCAGCTTGGTAGGGGGCGTATACACTGAAGCTTTCTTT. It is translated as CASSLVGGVYTEAFF.

This sequence joins TRBV13 and TRBJ1-2, with D unresolved. This CDR3 spans 15 amino acids. Germline V gene data show CDR1 as PRHDT and CDR2 as FYEKMQ (reference sequence). Trimming took 1 base from V and 4 from J, leaving 13 bases between them. The CDR3 loop is CASSLEEQKFYGYTF. The CDR3 nucleotides read TGTGCCAGCAGCTTAGAGGAACAGAAGTTCTATGGCTACACCTTC.

The chain has TRBV5-4 and TRBJ1-2; maybe TRBD1 (6 bases). Germline V lookup: CDR1 SGHNT, CDR2 YYREEE (reference sequence). V lost 4 bases and J lost 0, with 13 bases in between. The CDR3 spans 15 residues. CDR3 sequence reads: CASSPRGGTNYGYTF. CDR3 nucleotide sequence: TGTGCCAGCAGCCCTAGGGGGGGGACTAACTATGGCTACACCTTC.

The chain is built from TRBV14 and TRBJ1-2; D remains unclear. Trimming removed 4 bases at V and 3 bases at J, with 9 bases between. This CDR3 comprises 13 residues. Germline CDR1 is SGHDN and CDR2 is FVKESK. The CDR3 sequence is CASSLTPDYGYTF. The CDR3 DNA sequence: TGTGCCAGCAGCCTCACACCAGACTATGGCTACACCTTC.

The chain has TRBV19 and TRBJ2-5, with D tentatively TRBD2 (6 bases). The V end was cut by 6 bases, the J end by 2 bases, with 16 bases between. From germline, CDR1 is LNHDA and CDR2 SQIVND (reference sequence). This CDR3 is 15 amino acids long. CDR3 sequence: CASRALGGNQETQYF. CDR3 DNA sequence: TGTGCCAGTAGGGCCTTGGGGGGAAATCAAGAGACCCAGTACTTC.

The J gene is TRBJ2-1, the V gene TRBV7-8, with 9 bases lining up with TRBD1. This CDR3 region has 15 residues. Trimming removed 5 bases from V and 7 bases from J; junction bases left unmatched: 9. CDR1 is SGHVS and CDR2 is FQNEAQ in the germline V gene. CDR3 nucleotides: TGTGCCAGCAGCCGATCCGGGACAGGGTCAAATGAGCAGTTCTTC. The encoded protein is CASSRSGTGSNEQFF.

This clone occurred once. The chain combines TRBV28 with TRBJ2-3; the match to TRBD1 covers 8 bases. Germline V gene sequence: CDR1 MDHEN, CDR2 SYDVKM. The length of the CDR3 is 16 residues. V lost 1 base, J lost 2 bases, and 5 bases stayed unmatched. The CDR3 here is CASSLFDRGYTDTQYF. CDR3 nucleotide sequence: TGTGCCAGCAGTTTATTCGACAGGGGATACACAGATACGCAGTATTTT.

This chain links TRBV29-1 with TRBJ2-7; D gene ambiguous. This CDR3 contains 12 residues. The germline V gene has CDR1 SQVTM and CDR2 ANQGSEA. The germline V and J ends were trimmed by 4 bases and 5 bases, with 12 bases remaining between them. This CDR3 reads CSVVPEWNEQYF. Here the CDR3 DNA reads TGCAGCGTTGTTCCGGAGTGGAACGAGCAGTACTTC.

This rearrangement joins TRBV5-6 to TRBJ1-5; D possibly corresponds to TRBD1 (5 bases). The length of the CDR3 is 18 residues. V was clipped by 3 bases and J by 5 bases, with 24 bases between them. Per the germline V gene, CDR1 is SGHDT and CDR2 is YYEEEE. The chain's CDR3 is CASSSRTLGGGIDQPQHF. CDR3 in DNA: TGTGCCAGCAGCTCCCGGACTTTGGGGGGAGGTATCGATCAGCCCCAGCATTTT.

This clone was picked up a small number of times. This chain joins TRBV19 and TRBJ1-2, with D possibly TRBD1 on 6 matching bases. Germline CDR1 LNHDA, CDR2 SQIVND (reference sequence). Trimming stripped 9 bases from V and 5 bases from J, with 10 bases between. The CDR3 extends over 11 amino acids. CDR3 residues: CASRQAYGYTF. The CDR3 DNA sequence: TGTGCCAGCAGACAGGCGTATGGCTACACCTTC. The whole variable domain, filled in from reference TRBV19 and TRBJ1-2, reads DGGITQSPKYLFRKEGQNVTLSCEQNLNHDAMYWYRQDPGQGLRLIYYSQIVNDFQKGDIAEGYSVSREKKESFPLTVTSAQKNPTAFYLCASRQAYGYTFGSGTRLTVV.

This clone was counted between two and nine times. The chain links TRBV19 to TRBJ2-3, with D perhaps matching TRBD1 (5 bases). CDR3 length: 16 amino acids. The germline V gene has CDR1 LNHDA and CDR2 SQIVND (reference sequence). Trimming took 3 bases from V and 2 from J, leaving 15 bases between them. The chain's CDR3 is CASSIRGAPYTDTQYF. For the CDR3, the DNA is TGTGCCAGTAGTATTCGTGGGGCGCCTTACACAGATACGCAGTATTTT. Supplemented by reference TRBV19 and TRBJ2-3, the full variable domain reads DGGITQSPKYLFRKEGQNVTLSCEQNLNHDAMYWYRQDPGQGLRLIYYSQIVNDFQKGDIAEGYSVSREKKESFPLTVTSAQKNPTAFYLCASSIRGAPYTDTQYFGPGTRLTVL.